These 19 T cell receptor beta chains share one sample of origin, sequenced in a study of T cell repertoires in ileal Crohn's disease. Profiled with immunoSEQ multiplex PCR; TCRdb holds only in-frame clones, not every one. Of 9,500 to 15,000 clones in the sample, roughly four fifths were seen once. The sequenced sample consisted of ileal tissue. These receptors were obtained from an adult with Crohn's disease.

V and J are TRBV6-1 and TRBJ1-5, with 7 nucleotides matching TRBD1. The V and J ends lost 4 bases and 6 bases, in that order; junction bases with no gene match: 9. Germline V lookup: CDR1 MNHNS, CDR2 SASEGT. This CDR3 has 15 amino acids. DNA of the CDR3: TGTGCCAGCAGTGTGGGGACAGCCGGGGGTCAGCCCCAGCATTTT. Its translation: CASSVGTAGGQPQHF.

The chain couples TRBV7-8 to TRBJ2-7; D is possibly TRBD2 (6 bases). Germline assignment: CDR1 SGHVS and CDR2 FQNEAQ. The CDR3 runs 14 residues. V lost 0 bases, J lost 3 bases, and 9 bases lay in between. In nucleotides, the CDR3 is TGTGCCAGCAGCTTAGCTAGCGGAGACTACGAGCAGTACTTC. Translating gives CASSLASGDYEQYF.

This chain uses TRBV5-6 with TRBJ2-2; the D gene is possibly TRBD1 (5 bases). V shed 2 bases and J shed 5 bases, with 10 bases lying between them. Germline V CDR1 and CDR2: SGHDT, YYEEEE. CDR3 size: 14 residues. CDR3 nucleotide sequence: TGTGCCAGCAGCTTATGGGGCCGAACCGGGGAGCTGTTTTTT. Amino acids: CASSLWGRTGELFF.

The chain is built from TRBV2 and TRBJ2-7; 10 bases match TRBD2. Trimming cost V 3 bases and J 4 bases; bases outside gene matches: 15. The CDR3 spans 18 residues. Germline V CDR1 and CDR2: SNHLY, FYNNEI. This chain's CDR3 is CASSERLAGVDGEYEQYF. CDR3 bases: TGTGCCAGCAGTGAGAGGCTAGCGGGAGTTGATGGGGAGTACGAGCAGTACTTC.

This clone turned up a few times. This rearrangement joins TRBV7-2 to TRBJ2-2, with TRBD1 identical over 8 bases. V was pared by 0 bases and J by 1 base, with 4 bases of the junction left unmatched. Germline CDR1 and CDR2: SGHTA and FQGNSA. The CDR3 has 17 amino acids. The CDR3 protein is CASSLATQGVNTGELFF. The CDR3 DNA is TGTGCCAGCAGCTTAGCAACACAGGGGGTGAACACCGGGGAGCTGTTTTTT.

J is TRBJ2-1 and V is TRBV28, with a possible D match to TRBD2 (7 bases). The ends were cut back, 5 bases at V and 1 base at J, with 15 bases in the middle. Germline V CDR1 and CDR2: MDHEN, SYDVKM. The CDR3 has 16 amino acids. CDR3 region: CASSEGGAGSYNEQFF. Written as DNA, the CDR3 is TGTGCCAGCAGTGAGGGGGGGGCAGGGTCCTACAATGAGCAGTTCTTC.

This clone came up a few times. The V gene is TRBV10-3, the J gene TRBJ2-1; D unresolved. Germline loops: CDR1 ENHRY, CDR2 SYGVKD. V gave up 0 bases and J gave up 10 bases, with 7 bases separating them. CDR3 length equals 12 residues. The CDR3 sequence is CAISESTGEQFF. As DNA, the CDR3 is TGTGCCATCAGTGAGTCGACTGGAGAGCAGTTCTTC.

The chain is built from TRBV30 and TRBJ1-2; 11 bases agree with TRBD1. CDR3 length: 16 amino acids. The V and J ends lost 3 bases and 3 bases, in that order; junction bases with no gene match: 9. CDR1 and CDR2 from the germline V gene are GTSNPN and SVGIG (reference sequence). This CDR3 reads CAWRRTGGVSDYGYTF. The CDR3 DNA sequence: TGTGCCTGGAGACGGACAGGGGGCGTTTCTGACTATGGCTACACCTTC.

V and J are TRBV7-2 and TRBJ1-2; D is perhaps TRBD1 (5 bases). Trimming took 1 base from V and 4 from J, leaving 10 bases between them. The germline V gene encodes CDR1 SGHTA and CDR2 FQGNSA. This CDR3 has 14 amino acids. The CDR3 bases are TGTGCCAGCAGCTTAGGGGGGGACTCCTATGGCTACACCTTC. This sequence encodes CASSLGGDSYGYTF.

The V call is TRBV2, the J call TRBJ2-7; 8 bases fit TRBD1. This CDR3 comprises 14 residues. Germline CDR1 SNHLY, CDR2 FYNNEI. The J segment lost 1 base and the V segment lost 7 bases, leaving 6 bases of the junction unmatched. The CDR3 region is CASNQGAGSYEQYF. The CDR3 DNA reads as TGTGCCAGCAATCAGGGGGCAGGATCCTACGAGCAGTACTTC.

CDR3 residues: CAIQGESTYEQYF. CDR3 nucleotides: TGTGCCATCCAGGGGGAATCGACCTACGAGCAGTACTTC. The chain has TRBV10-3 and TRBJ2-7; TRBD1 aligns across 7 bases. Germline values: CDR1 ENHRY, CDR2 SYGVKD. The V segment lost 8 bases and the J segment 2 bases; nucleotides outside the gene matches: 6. The CDR3 runs to 13 residues.

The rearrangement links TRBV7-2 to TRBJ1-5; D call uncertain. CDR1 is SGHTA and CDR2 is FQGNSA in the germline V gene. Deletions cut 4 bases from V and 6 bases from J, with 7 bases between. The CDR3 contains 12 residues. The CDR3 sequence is CASSSLGQPQHF. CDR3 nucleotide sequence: TGTGCCAGCAGCTCGCTAGGTCAGCCCCAGCATTTT.

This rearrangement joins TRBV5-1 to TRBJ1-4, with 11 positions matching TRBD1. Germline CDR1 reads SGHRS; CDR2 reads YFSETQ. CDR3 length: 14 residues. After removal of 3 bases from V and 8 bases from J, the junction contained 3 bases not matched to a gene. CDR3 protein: CASSSGQGDEKLFF. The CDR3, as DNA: TGCGCCAGCAGCTCGGGACAGGGGGACGAAAAACTGTTTTTT.

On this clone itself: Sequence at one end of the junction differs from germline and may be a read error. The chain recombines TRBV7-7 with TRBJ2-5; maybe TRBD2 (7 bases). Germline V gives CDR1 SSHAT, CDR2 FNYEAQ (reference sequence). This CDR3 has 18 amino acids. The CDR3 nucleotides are TGTGCTAGCAGCTTAGCACTTTTCGGCGGGGGCGCCTTAGAGACCCAGTACTTC. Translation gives CASSLALFGGGALETQYF.

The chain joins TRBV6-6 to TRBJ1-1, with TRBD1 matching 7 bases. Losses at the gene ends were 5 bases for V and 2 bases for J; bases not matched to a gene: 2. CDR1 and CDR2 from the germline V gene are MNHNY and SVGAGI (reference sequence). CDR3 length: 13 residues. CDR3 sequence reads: CASSRDSNTEAFF. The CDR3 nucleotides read TGTGCCAGCAGTAGGGACAGCAACACTGAAGCTTTCTTT.

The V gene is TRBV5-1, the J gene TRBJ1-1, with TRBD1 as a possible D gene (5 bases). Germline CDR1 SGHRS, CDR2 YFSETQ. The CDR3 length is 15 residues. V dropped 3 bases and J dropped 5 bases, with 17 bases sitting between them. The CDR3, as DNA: TGCGCCAGCAGCTACCAGGGCGATTGGAAAACTGAAGCTTTCTTT. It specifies CASSYQGDWKTEAFF. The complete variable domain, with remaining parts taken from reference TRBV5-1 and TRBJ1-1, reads KAGVTQTPRYLIKTRGQQVTLSCSPISGHRSVSWYQQTPGQGLQFLFEYFSETQRNKGNFPGRFSGRQFSNSRSEMNVSTLELGDSALYLCASSYQGDWKTEAFFGQGTRLTVV.

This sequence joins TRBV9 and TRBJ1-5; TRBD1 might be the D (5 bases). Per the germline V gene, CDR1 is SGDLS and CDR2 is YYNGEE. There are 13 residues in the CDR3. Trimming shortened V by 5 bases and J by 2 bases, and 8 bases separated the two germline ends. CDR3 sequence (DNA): TGTGCCAGCAGTACAGGAGGCAATCAGCCCCAGCATTTT. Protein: CASSTGGNQPQHF.

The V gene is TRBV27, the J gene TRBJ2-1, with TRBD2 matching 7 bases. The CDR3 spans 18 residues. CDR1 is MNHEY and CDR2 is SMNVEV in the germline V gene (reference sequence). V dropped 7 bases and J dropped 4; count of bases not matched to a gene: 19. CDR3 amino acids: CASNIRGGAERRYNEQFF. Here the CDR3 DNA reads TGTGCCAGCAACATAAGGGGAGGGGCCGAGCGCCGTTACAATGAGCAGTTCTTC.

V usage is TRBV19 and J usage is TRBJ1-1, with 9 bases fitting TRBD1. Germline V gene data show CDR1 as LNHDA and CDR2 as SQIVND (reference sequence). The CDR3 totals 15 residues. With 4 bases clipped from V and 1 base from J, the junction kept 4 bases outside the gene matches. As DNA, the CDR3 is TGTGCCAGTAGTAGAAGGGACAGGGAGAACACTGAAGCTTTCTTT. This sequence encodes CASSRRDRENTEAFF.